A single sample is the source of the 2 T cell receptor beta chains below, sequenced in a study of CD8 T cells in ankylosing spondylitis. These receptors' targets are unknown. Study-level findings and limits: Apparently characteristic of ankylosing spondylitis blood was a TCR beta motif (about eight highly homologous variants).

TCRdb re-derived calls from the 5' RACE reads in MiXCR, one entry per CDR3 protein. The table includes about 500,000 distinct CDR3 sequences, approximately 12% detected once. The source material was blood, either unsorted or a sorted T cell fraction (not recorded which). The receptor source for this set is a male donor with ankylosing spondylitis.

The sample holds a few counts of this clonotype. The gene calls are TRBV12-3 or TRBV12-4 and TRBJ1-1, with unresolved D. The CDR3 runs to 15 residues. V was trimmed by 5 bases and J by 2 bases, leaving 15 bases between them. The CDR3 protein is CASSLGLSYNTEAFF. CDR3 DNA sequence: TGTGCCAGCAGTCTGGGGTTGTCTTACAACACTGAAGCTTTCTTT.

The rearrangement links TRBV18 to TRBJ2-1, with TRBD2 identical over 10 bases. CDR3 length: 16 residues. Looked up from germline, CDR1 is KGHSH and CDR2 is LQKENI. The V and J ends lost 0 bases and 5 bases, in that order; junction bases with no gene match: 4. CDR3 in amino acids: CASSPPIGLADNEQFF. In DNA form, the CDR3 reads TGTGCCAGCTCACCACCTATAGGACTAGCGGACAATGAGCAGTTCTTC.